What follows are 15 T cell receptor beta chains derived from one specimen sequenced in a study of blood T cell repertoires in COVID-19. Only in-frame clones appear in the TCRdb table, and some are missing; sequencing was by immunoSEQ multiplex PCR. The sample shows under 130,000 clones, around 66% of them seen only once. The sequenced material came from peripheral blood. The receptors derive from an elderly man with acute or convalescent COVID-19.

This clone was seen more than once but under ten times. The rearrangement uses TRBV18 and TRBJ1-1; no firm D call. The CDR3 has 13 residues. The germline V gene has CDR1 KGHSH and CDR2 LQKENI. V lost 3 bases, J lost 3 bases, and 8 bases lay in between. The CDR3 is CASSPAPYTEAFF. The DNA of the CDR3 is TGTGCCAGCTCACCGGCTCCATACACTGAAGCTTTCTTT.

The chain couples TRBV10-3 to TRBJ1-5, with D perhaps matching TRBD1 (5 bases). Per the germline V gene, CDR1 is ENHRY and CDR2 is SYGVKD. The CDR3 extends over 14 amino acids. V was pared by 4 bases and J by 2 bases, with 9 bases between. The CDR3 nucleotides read TGTGCCATCAGTGCCCAAGGGGGCAATCAGCCCCAGCATTTT. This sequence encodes CAISAQGGNQPQHF.

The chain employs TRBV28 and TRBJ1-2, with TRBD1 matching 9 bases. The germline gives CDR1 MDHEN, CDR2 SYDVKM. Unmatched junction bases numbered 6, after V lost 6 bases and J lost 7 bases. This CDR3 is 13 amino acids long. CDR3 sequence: CASRWTGDVGYTF. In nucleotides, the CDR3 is TGTGCCAGCAGGTGGACAGGGGATGTTGGCTACACCTTC.

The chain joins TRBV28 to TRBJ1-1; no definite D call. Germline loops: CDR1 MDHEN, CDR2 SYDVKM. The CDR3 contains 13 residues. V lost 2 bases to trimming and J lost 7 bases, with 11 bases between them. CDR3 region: CASSLGVGVEAFF. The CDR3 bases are TGTGCCAGCAGTTTAGGTGTAGGAGTTGAAGCTTTCTTT.

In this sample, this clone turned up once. The chain's CDR3 is CASSPTHYSNQPQHF. The CDR3 DNA reads as TGTGCCAGCAGTCCGACCCACTATAGCAATCAGCCCCAGCATTTT. The chain carries TRBV28 and TRBJ1-5, with D hard to call. This CDR3 has 15 amino acids. CDR1 MDHEN and CDR2 SYDVKM come from the germline V gene. V was trimmed by 5 bases and J by 0 bases, leaving 11 bases between them.

Here the CDR3 DNA reads TGTGCCAGCAGCTCCCCGGACAGATCTAACTATGGCTACACCTTC. Its protein is CASSSPDRSNYGYTF. The rearrangement joins TRBV7-2 to TRBJ1-2, with D perhaps TRBD1 (6 bases). This CDR3 contains 15 residues. Germline assignment: CDR1 SGHTA and CDR2 FQGNSA. V was pared by 4 bases and J by 0 bases, with 12 bases between.

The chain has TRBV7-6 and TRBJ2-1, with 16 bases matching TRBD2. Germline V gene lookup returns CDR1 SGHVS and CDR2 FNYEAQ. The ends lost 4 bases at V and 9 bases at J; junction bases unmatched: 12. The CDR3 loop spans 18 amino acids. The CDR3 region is CASSSYLGTSGRAREQFF. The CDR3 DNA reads TGTGCCAGCAGCTCCTACCTCGGGACTAGCGGGAGGGCCCGTGAGCAGTTCTTC.

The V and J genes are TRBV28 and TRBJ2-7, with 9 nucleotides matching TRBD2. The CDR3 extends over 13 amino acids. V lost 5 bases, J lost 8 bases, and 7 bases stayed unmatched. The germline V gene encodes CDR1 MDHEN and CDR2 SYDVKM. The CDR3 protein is CASSSSGGPKQYF. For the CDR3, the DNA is TGTGCCAGCAGTAGTAGCGGGGGCCCGAAGCAGTACTTC.

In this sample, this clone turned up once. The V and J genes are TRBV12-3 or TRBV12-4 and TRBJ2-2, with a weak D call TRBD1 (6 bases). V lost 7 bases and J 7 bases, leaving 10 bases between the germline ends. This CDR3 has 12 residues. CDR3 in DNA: TGTGCCAGCATAGGGGGTATCGGGGAGCTGTTTTTT. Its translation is CASIGGIGELFF.

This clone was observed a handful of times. CDR3 residues: CASSLRREYTGELFF. CDR3 in DNA: TGTGCCAGCAGCTTAAGGCGGGAGTACACCGGGGAGCTGTTTTTT. This sequence joins TRBV11-1 and TRBJ2-2, with TRBD2 matching 7 bases. V was clipped by 2 bases and J by 3 bases; unmatched bases: 3. CDR3 length: 15 amino acids. Germline assignment: CDR1 SGHAT and CDR2 FQDESV (reference sequence).

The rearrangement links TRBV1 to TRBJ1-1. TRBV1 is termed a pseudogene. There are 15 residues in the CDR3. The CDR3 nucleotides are TGCACCAGCAGACAACCTAAGCCTAAGAACACTGAAGCTTTCTTT. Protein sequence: CTSRQPKPKNTEAFF.

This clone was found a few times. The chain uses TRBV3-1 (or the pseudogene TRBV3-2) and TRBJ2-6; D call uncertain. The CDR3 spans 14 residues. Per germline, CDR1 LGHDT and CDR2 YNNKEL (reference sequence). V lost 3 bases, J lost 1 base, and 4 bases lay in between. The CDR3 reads CASSHQSGANVLTF. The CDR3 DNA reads TGTGCCAGCAGCCATCAGTCTGGGGCCAACGTCCTGACTTTC.

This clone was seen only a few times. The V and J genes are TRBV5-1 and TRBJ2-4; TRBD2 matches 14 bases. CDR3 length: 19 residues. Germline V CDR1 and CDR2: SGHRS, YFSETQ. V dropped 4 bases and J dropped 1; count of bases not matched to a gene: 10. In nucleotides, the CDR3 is TGCGCCAGCAGCGTGGGGGGGACTAGCGGGAGTGCGGCCAAAAACATTCAGTACTTC. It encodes CASSVGGTSGSAAKNIQYF.

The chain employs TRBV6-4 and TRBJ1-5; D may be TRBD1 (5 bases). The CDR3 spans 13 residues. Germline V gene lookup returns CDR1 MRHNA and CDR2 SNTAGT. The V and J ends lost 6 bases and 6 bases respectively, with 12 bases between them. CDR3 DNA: TGTGCCAGCAGCAAGGACATTACTCAGCCCCAGCATTTT. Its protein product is CASSKDITQPQHF.

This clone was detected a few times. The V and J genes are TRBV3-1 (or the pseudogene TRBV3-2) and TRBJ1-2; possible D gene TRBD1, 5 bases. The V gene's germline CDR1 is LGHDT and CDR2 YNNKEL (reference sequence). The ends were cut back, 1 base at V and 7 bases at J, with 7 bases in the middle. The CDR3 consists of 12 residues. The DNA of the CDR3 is TGTGCCAGCAGCCAAGCAGGGCTTGGCTACACCTTC. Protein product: CASSQAGLGYTF.